The sample holds one count of the clone carrying this TCR beta chain. The antigen is not known. The data derive from a study of T cell repertoires in cytomegalovirus infection. Study-wide background: Recently identified HLA-C-restricted CMV epitopes were among the peptides used. Shared public TCR beta signatures pointed to both CMV infection and a matching HLA type. Overall study findings and caveats: CMV-specific HLA-C-restricted TCR beta clonotypes dominated the ex vivo response. Cumulative public TCR beta family frequency identified CMV carriers with the relevant HLA.

This CDR3 has 15 residues. Germline CDR1 is MNHNS and CDR2 is SASEGT. Trimming removed 0 bases from V and 7 bases from J; junction bases left unmatched: 7. Each CDR3 protein is one row after TCRdb ran MiXCR on the reads. The sample contains roughly 860,000 distinct CDR3 sequences, around a third of which appear only once. J is TRBJ2-7 and V is TRBV6-1; 9 bases fit TRBD1. This receptor was obtained from a human donor in good health (CMV status not recorded). Some clones in this sample may be carry-over from other donors' samples. Here the sequenced sample was cultured CD8+ T cells from PBMCs, taken from culture after CMV antigen stimulation. The CDR3 region has the DNA TGTGCCAGCAGTGAAGCAACAGGGGGCTTTAGGGAGCAGTACTTC. It translates to CASSEATGGFREQYF.